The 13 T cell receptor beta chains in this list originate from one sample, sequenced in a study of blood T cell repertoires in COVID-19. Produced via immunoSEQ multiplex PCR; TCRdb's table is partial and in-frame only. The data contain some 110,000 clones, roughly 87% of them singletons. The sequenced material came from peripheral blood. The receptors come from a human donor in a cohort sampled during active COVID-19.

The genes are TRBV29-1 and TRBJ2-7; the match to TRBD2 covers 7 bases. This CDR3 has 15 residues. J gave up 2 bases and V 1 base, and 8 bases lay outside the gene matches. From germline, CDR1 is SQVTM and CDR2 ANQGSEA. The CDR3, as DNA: TGCAGCGTTGAAGGCCAGGCGGGGGACCCCTACGAGCAGTACTTC. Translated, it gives CSVEGQAGDPYEQYF.

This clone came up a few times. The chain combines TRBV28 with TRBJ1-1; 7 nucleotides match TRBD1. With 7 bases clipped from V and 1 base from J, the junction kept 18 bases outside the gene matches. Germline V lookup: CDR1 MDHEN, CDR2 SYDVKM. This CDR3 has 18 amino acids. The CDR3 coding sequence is TGTGCCAGCACCTATAACCGACAGGGTCGGAGTAGGAACACTGAAGCTTTCTTT. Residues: CASTYNRQGRSRNTEAFF.

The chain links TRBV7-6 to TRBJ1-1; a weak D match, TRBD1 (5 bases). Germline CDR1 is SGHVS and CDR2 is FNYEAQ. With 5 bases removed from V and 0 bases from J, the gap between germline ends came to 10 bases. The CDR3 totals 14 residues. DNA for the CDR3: TGTGCCAGCAGCGGGAACAGGATGAACACTGAAGCTTTCTTT. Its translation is CASSGNRMNTEAFF. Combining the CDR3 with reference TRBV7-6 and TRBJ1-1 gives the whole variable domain GAGVSQSPRYKVTKRGQDVALRCDPISGHVSLYWYRQALGQGPEFLTYFNYEAQQDKSGLPNDRFSAERPEGSISTLTIQRTEQRDSAMYRCASSGNRMNTEAFFGQGTRLTVV.

As DNA, the CDR3 is TGTGCCAGTAGTACACAGGGGGTGGGTCAGCCCCAGCATTTT. It is translated as CASSTQGVGQPQHF. This sequence joins TRBV19 and TRBJ1-5, with 8 bases that match TRBD1. The CDR3 contains 14 residues. V was pared by 4 bases and J by 6 bases, with 5 bases of the junction left unmatched. CDR1 LNHDA and CDR2 SQIVND come from the germline V gene (reference sequence).

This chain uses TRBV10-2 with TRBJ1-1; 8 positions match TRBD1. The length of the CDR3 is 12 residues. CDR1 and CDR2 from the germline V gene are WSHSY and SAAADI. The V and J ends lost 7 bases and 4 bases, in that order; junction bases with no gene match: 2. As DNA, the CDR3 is TGCGCCAGCACCACAGGGGGCACTGAAGCTTTCTTT. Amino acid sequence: CASTTGGTEAFF.

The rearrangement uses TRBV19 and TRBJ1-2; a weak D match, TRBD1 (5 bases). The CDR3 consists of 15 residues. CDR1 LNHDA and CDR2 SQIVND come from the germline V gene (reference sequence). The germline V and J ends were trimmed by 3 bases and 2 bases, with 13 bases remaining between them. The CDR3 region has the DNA TGTGCCAGTAGTATTTCGGCAGGGCAAAACTATGGCTACACCTTC. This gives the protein CASSISAGQNYGYTF.

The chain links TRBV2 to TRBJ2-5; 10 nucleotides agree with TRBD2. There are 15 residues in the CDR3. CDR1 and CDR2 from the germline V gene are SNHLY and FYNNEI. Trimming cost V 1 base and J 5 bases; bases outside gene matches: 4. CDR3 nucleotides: TGTGCCAGCAGTGAAGAACTAGCGGGGTGGGAGACCCAGTACTTC. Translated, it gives CASSEELAGWETQYF.

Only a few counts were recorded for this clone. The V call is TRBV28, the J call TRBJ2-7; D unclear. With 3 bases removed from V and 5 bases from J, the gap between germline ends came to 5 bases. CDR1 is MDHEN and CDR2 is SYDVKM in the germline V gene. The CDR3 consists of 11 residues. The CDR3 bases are TGTGCCAGCAGTTTTCTCCACGAGCAGTACTTC. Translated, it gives CASSFLHEQYF.

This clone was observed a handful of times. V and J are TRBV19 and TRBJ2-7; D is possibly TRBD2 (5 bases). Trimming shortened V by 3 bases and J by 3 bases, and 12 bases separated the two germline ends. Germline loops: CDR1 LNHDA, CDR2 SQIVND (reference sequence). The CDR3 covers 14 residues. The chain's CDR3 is CASSISLGSYEQYF. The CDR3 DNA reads TGTGCCAGTAGTATCTCTCTGGGGAGCTACGAGCAGTACTTC.

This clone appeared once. In DNA, the CDR3 is TGTGCCAGCAGCCCCCAACATTGGCAGCTGTTTTTT. Translated: CASSPQHWQLFF. The chain recombines TRBV4-2 with TRBJ2-2; D gene ambiguous. This CDR3 is 12 amino acids long. Trimming cost V 4 bases and J 12 bases, with 12 bases left between them. Germline CDR1 and CDR2: LGHNA and YNFKEQ.

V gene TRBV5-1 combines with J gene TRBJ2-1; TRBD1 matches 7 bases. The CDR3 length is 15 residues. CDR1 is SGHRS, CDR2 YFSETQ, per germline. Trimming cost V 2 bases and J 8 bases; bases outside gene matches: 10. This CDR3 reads CASSLRDRERDEQFF. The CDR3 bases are TGCGCCAGCAGCTTAAGAGACAGGGAACGGGATGAGCAGTTCTTC. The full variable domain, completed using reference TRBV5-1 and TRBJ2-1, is KAGVTQTPRYLIKTRGQQVTLSCSPISGHRSVSWYQQTPGQGLQFLFEYFSETQRNKGNFPGRFSGRQFSNSRSEMNVSTLELGDSALYLCASSLRDRERDEQFFGPGTRLTVL.

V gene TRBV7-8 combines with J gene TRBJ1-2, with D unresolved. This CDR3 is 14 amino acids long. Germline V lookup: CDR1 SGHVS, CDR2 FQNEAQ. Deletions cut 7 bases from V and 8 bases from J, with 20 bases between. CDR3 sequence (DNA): TGTGCCAGCACCCCAAGCCTTACCCTGGAGGGCTACACCTTC. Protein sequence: CASTPSLTLEGYTF. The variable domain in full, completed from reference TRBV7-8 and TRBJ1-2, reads GAGVSQSPRYKVAKRGQDVALRCDPISGHVSLFWYQQALGQGPEFLTYFQNEAQLDKSGLPSDRFFAERPEGSVSTLKIQRTQQEDSAVYLCASTPSLTLEGYTFGSGTRLTVV.

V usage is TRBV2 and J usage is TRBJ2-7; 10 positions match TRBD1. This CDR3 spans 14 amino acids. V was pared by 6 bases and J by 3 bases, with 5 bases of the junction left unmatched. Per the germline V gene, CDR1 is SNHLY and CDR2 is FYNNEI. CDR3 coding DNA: TGTGCCAGCAGATCCGGGACAGGGGTCTACGAGCAGTACTTC. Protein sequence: CASRSGTGVYEQYF.